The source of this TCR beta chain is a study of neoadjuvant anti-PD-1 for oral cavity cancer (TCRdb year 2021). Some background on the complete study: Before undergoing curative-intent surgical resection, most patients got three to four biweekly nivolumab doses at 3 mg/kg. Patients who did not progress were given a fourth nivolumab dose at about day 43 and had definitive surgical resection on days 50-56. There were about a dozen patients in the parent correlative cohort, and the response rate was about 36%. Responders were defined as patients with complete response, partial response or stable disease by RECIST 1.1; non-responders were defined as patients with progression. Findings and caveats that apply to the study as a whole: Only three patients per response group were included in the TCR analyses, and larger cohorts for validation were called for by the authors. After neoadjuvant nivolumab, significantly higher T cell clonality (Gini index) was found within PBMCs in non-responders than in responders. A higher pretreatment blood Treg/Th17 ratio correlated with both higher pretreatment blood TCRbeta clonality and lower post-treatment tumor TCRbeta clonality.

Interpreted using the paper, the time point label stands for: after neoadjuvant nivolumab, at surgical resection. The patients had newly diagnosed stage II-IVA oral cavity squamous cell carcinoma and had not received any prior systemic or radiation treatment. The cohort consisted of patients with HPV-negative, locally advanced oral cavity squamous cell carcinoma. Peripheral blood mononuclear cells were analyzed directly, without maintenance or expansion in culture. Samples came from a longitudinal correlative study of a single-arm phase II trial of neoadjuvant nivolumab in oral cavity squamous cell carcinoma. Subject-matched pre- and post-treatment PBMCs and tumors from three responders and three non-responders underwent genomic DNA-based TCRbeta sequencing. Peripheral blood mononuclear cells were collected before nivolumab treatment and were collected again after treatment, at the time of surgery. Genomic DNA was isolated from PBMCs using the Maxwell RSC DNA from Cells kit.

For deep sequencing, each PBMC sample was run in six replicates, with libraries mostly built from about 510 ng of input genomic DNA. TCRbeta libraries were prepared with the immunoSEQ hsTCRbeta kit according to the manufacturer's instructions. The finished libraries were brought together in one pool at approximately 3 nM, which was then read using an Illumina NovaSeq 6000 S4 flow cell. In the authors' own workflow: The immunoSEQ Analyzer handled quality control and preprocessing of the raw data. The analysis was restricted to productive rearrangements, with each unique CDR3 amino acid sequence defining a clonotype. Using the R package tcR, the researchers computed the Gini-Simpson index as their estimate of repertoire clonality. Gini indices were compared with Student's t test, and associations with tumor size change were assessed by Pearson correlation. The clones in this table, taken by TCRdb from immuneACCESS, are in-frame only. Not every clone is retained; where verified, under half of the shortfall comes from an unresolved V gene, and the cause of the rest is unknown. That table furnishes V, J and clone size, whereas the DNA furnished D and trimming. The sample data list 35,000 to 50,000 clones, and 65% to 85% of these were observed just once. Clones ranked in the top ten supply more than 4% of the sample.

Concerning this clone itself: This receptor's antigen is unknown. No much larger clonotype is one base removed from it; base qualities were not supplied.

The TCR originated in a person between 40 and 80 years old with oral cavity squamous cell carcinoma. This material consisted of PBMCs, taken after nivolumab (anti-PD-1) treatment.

CDR3 protein: CAISELPLGTGNTEAFF. The bases read TGTGCCATCAGTGAGCTCCCTCTCGGGACAGGGAACACTGAAGCTTTCTTT. The chain links TRBV10-3 with TRBJ1-1; 8 nucleotides in the junction match TRBD1. The CDR3 contains 17 residues, cysteine and phenylalanine counted. Only the CDR3 DNA is retained, 51 bases long and in frame from the first base. After removal of 2 bases from V and 1 base from J, the junction retains 9 bases not matched to a gene. The germline V gene provides CDR1 ENHRY and CDR2 SYGVKD.